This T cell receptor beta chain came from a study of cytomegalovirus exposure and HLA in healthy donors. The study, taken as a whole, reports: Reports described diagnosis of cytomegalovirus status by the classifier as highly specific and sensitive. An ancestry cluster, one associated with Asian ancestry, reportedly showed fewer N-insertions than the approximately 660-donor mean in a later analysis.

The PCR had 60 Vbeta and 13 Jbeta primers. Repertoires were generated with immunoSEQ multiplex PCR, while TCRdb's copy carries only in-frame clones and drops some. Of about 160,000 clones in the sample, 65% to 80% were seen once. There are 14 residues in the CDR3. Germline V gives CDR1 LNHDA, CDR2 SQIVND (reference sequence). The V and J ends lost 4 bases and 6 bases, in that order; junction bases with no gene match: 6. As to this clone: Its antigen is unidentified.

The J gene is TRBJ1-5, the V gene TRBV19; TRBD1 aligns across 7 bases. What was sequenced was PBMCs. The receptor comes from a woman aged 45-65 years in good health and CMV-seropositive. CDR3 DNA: TGTGCCAGTAGTAGTCAGGGGGAGATTCAGCCCCAGCATTTT. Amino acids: CASSSQGEIQPQHF.